These 13 T cell receptor beta chains share one sample of origin, sequenced in a study of T-cell reconstitution after alpha-beta-depleted transplantation in children. Preparing the TCRbeta library involved the use of unique molecular identifiers. TCRdb re-called the PCR reads with MiXCR, one entry per CDR3 protein. The sample includes about 310,000 distinct CDR3 sequences, roughly 21% of them seen just once. This material consisted of PBMCs, mostly from graft donor cells, taken 180 days after TCRalphabeta/CD19-depleted stem cell transplant. These receptors were obtained from a male patient between 5 and 17 years old who had a stem cell transplant for acute lymphoblastic leukemia, so the T cells may come from the graft donor.

The chain combines TRBV19 with TRBJ2-7, with TRBD2 matching over 11 bases. Germline V gene data show CDR1 as LNHDA and CDR2 as SQIVND (reference sequence). The CDR3 sequence is 19 residues long. The junction had 15 bases not matched to a gene; V was cut back by 5 bases and J by 0 bases. Here the CDR3 reads CASSAAGTSGHGSSYEQYF. As DNA, the CDR3 is TGTGCCAGTAGTGCCGCCGGGACTAGCGGACATGGGAGCTCCTACGAGCAGTACTTC.

This chain joins TRBV10-2 and TRBJ2-4; tentative D call: TRBD1 (5 bases). The V end was cut by 5 bases, the J end by 0 bases, with 17 bases between. The germline CDR1 and CDR2 sequences are WSHSY and SAAADI. This CDR3 has 17 amino acids. Here the CDR3 reads CASSYPTEMLAKNIQYF. DNA of the CDR3: TGCGCCAGCAGTTACCCGACAGAAATGTTAGCCAAAAACATTCAGTACTTC.

This rearrangement joins TRBV9 to TRBJ2-7; TRBD1 agrees at 7 bases. Germline loops: CDR1 SGDLS, CDR2 YYNGEE. The CDR3 consists of 15 residues. V shed 3 bases, J shed 2 bases, and the junction held 8 bases outside the gene matches. Here the CDR3 DNA reads TGTGCCAGCAGCGCCTACGGGACAGCAACCTACGAGCAGTACTTC. Protein: CASSAYGTATYEQYF.

The J gene is TRBJ2-1, the V gene TRBV4-1, with 12 bases lining up with TRBD2. From germline, CDR1 is MGHRA and CDR2 YSYEKL. The CDR3 is 16 residues long. Trimming took 3 bases from V and 6 from J; bases not matched to a gene: 6. The DNA for the CDR3 is TGCGCCAGCAGCCACGTCGGGACTAGCGGGCTCAATGAGCAGTTCTTC. Protein product: CASSHVGTSGLNEQFF.

This clonotype came up a few times. The rearrangement uses TRBV29-1 and TRBJ2-1, with D hard to call. Deletions cut 5 bases from V and 8 bases from J, with 16 bases between. Germline V gene lookup returns CDR1 SQVTM and CDR2 ANQGSEA. This CDR3 has 13 amino acids. The CDR3 is CSVPVGPSDEQFF. CDR3 sequence (DNA): TGCAGCGTTCCGGTTGGCCCGTCGGATGAGCAGTTCTTC.

This clonotype occurred many times. The V and J genes are TRBV6-1 and TRBJ1-1; D not certain. CDR3 length equals 14 residues. Trimming removed 6 bases from V and 6 bases from J, with 17 bases in between. Germline lookup yields CDR1 MNHNS and CDR2 SASEGT. The chain's CDR3 is CASSQYDRRPEAFF. The CDR3 DNA reads TGTGCCAGCAGCCAGTATGATAGGAGGCCTGAAGCTTTCTTT.

J is TRBJ2-5 and V is TRBV5-1; TRBD2 matches at 8 bases. J lost 6 bases, V lost 0 bases, and 7 bases had no gene match. This CDR3 is built from 15 residues. CDR1 is SGHRS, CDR2 YFSETQ, per germline. CDR3 residues: CASSLEVAGPKTQYF. The CDR3 bases are TGCGCCAGCAGCTTGGAAGTAGCGGGACCAAAGACCCAGTACTTC. The full variable domain, in which reference TRBV5-1 and TRBJ2-5 provide the parts outside the CDR3, is KAGVTQTPRYLIKTRGQQVTLSCSPISGHRSVSWYQQTPGQGLQFLFEYFSETQRNKGNFPGRFSGRQFSNSRSEMNVSTLELGDSALYLCASSLEVAGPKTQYFGPGTRLLVL.

The sample holds a few counts of this clonotype. The chain combines TRBV9 with TRBJ1-3; D gene unclear. V was trimmed by 0 bases and J by 4 bases, leaving 11 bases between them. The CDR3 covers 15 residues. Germline assignment: CDR1 SGDLS and CDR2 YYNGEE. Written as DNA, the CDR3 is TGTGCCAGCAGCGTAGAGGGATTGTGGGGAAACACCATATATTTT. Translating it yields CASSVEGLWGNTIYF.

The CDR3 reads CASSLGEGGGYTF. CDR3 in DNA: TGTGCCAGCAGCTTAGGAGAGGGAGGTGGCTACACCTTC. The rearrangement uses TRBV7-9 and TRBJ1-2; D gene uncertain. Trimming left V 1 base short and J 7 bases short, with 10 bases between. Germline CDR1 and CDR2: SEHNR and FQNEAQ (reference sequence). The length of the CDR3 is 13 residues.

The gene calls are TRBV9 and TRBJ2-3; D might be TRBD2 (6 bases). Trimming stripped 0 bases from V and 2 bases from J, with 28 bases between. The germline CDR1 and CDR2 sequences are SGDLS and YYNGEE. The CDR3 totals 21 residues. The CDR3, as DNA: TGTGCCAGCAGCGTAGACGGACGGCTGGCGGGAACGGGACGGATCACAGATACGCAGTATTTT. Translating it yields CASSVDGRLAGTGRITDTQYF.

This clonotype turned up a few times. The chain joins TRBV3-1 to TRBJ1-2, with D uncertain. This CDR3 has 18 amino acids. The germline V gene has CDR1 LGHDT and CDR2 YNNKEL (reference sequence). The V end was cut by 0 bases, the J end by 4 bases, with 21 bases between. CDR3 loop: CASSQEEGIPLKIYGYTF. CDR3 DNA: TGTGCCAGCAGCCAAGAGGAGGGTATCCCCCTCAAAATCTATGGCTACACCTTC.

The chain recombines TRBV12-3 or TRBV12-4 with TRBJ2-1; 8 nucleotides line up with TRBD2. The CDR3 runs 12 residues. V lost 6 bases and J lost 9; bases outside the gene matches: 4. CDR3 amino acids: CASRGLVSEQFF. CDR3 DNA sequence: TGTGCCAGCAGGGGACTAGTATCTGAGCAGTTCTTC.

The chain employs TRBV12-3 or TRBV12-4 and TRBJ1-3; no reliable D call. With 3 bases removed from V and 5 bases from J, the gap between germline ends came to 11 bases. The CDR3 sequence is 14 residues long. The CDR3 is CASSFPDLRNTIYF. The DNA for the CDR3 is TGTGCCAGCAGTTTTCCGGATCTTAGAAACACCATATATTTT.